This T cell receptor beta chain originates from a study of CD8 T cells in Susac syndrome. The study's findings and limits: Susac CD8+ cells expanded clonally the most in TEMRA cells and in active patients.

cDNA came from about 0.5 to 1 ug RNA primed by random hexamers. Multiplex PCR with immunoSEQ amplified the TCR beta CDR3 across 54 Vbeta and 13 Jbeta. MiXCR, run by TCRdb on the immunoSEQ multiplex PCR reads, gives a single entry per CDR3 protein. The table shows 100,000 to 150,000 distinct CDR3 sequences, with about 94% occurring only once. Trimming took 5 bases from V and 4 from J, leaving 13 bases between them. This CDR3 region has 14 residues. With respect to this clonotype: Its antigen is as yet unknown.

The sequence derives from a human donor with Susac syndrome. V usage is TRBV12-3 or TRBV12-4 and J usage is TRBJ2-3; D possibly corresponds to TRBD1 (6 bases). Material for sequencing was CD8+ T cells from PBMCs. The CDR3 loop reads CASSAGVGADTQYF. The DNA for the CDR3 is TGTGCCAGCAGTGCAGGGGTAGGGGCAGATACGCAGTATTTT.